This T cell receptor (beta chain) appears in the sequencing data of a study of blood T cell repertoires in COVID-19. Measured with immunoSEQ multiplex PCR; TCRdb has only the in-frame clones, and not every one. The sample records 160,000 or so clones, more than 70% being singletons. The CDR3 sequence is 16 residues long. Trimming removed 2 bases from V and 0 bases from J, with 8 bases in between. Germline lookup yields CDR1 MRHNA and CDR2 SNTAGT. This TCR was sampled from a man aged 40-55 years who had recovered from COVID-19. This chain links TRBV6-4 with TRBJ2-6; a possible D gene is TRBD1 (5 bases). The specimen sequenced was PBMCs or T cells enriched from blood (not recorded which). The CDR3 DNA follows: TGTGCCAGCAGTGACGACAGCCCCTCTGGGGCCAACGTCCTGACTTTC. Translation: CASSDDSPSGANVLTF.